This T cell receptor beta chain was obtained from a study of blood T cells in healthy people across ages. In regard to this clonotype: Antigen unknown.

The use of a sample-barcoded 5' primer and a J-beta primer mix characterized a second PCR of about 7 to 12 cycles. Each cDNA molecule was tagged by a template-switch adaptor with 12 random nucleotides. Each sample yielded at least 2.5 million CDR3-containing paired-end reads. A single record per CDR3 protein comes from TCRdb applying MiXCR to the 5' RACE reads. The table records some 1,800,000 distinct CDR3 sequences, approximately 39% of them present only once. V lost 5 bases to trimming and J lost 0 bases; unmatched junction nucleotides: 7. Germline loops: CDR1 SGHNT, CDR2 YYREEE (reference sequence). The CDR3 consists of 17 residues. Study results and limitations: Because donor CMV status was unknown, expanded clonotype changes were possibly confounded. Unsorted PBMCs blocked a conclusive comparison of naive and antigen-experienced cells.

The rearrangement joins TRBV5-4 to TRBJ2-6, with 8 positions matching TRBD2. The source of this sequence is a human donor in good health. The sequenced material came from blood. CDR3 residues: CASSPGLGVSGANVLTF. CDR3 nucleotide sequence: TGTGCCAGCAGTCCGGGACTAGGGGTCTCTGGGGCCAACGTCCTGACTTTC.